Presented here are 24 T cell receptor beta chains from one specimen sequenced in a study of shared clonotypes between healthy human individuals. The repertoire was sequenced with immunoSEQ multiplex PCR; TCRdb's copy has only in-frame clones and lacks some. The sample records about 2.2 million clones, about 94% being singletons. CD45RO-negative CD8 cells positively selected for CCR7 made up the naive population, which excluded terminally differentiated effector memory CD45RA+ cells. Input material: naive CD8+ T cells from PBMCs. These TCRs come from a man between 18 and 35 years old in good health. Some clones in this sample may be carry-over from other donors' samples.

This clone has a single count. The chain links TRBV28 to TRBJ1-4; TRBD1 might be the D (5 bases). V shed 2 bases and J shed 12 bases, with 10 bases lying between them. The CDR3 consists of 12 residues. Germline V gives CDR1 MDHEN, CDR2 SYDVKM. As DNA, the CDR3 is TGTGCCAGCAGTTTAGGGGGGGGAGAACTGTTTTTT. The encoded protein is CASSLGGGELFF.

The rearrangement uses TRBV4-3 and TRBJ1-2; possibly TRBD1 for D (6 bases). The V end was cut by 4 bases, the J end by 4 bases, with 19 bases between. Germline loops: CDR1 LGHNA, CDR2 YSLEER. This CDR3 has 16 amino acids. The CDR3 protein is CASSPAANRVRYGYTF. The CDR3 DNA follows: TGCGCCAGCAGCCCCGCTGCGAACAGGGTTCGCTATGGCTACACCTTC.

The rearrangement links TRBV11-2 to TRBJ2-7; tentatively, D is TRBD1 or TRBD2 (6 bases each). Germline V lookup: CDR1 SGHAT, CDR2 FQNNGV. The CDR3 is 14 amino acids. V gave up 0 bases and J gave up 6 bases, with 12 bases separating them. Here the CDR3 DNA reads TGTGCCAGCAGCTTAGATAGGGGGGCGGGCGAGCAGTACTTC. Its translation: CASSLDRGAGEQYF.

The genes are TRBV2 and TRBJ2-1; 12 bases fit TRBD2. CDR1 and CDR2 from the germline V gene are SNHLY and FYNNEI. This CDR3 is 15 amino acids long. The J segment lost 6 bases and the V segment lost 7 bases, leaving 7 bases of the junction unmatched. CDR3 in DNA: TGTGCCAGCATTGCGGGACTAGCGGGCCCCAATGAGCAGTTCTTC. Its translation is CASIAGLAGPNEQFF.

The chain employs TRBV5-4 and TRBJ2-5; TRBD2 agrees at 11 bases. The CDR3 spans 19 residues. Germline trimming cut 1 base from V and 1 base from J; bases unmatched to any gene: 12. Germline V lookup: CDR1 SGHNT, CDR2 YYREEE (reference sequence). Here the CDR3 DNA reads TGTGCCAGCAGCTTGACAAGCCCAAGACTAGCGGGATCCCAAGAGACCCAGTACTTC. Translation gives CASSLTSPRLAGSQETQYF.

The chain joins TRBV4-1 to TRBJ2-1; D might be TRBD1 or TRBD2, each matching 6 bases. The CDR3 extends over 14 amino acids. The germline V gene has CDR1 MGHRA and CDR2 YSYEKL. Trimming took 4 bases from V and 3 from J, leaving 10 bases between them. This CDR3 reads CASSLGGIYNEQFF. The DNA of the CDR3 is TGCGCCAGCAGCCTCGGGGGCATCTACAATGAGCAGTTCTTC.

Notes on this clone: This same CDR3 is encoded by further DNA sequences in the sample. V gene TRBV7-9 combines with J gene TRBJ2-7, with D possibly matching TRBD2 (5 bases). The ends were cut back, 6 bases at V and 1 base at J, with 10 bases in the middle. The CDR3 runs to 13 residues. Germline values: CDR1 SEHNR, CDR2 FQNEAQ (reference sequence). Written as DNA, the CDR3 is TGTGCCAGCAGTCTCCCGGGGTCCTACGAGCAGTACTTC. Translating gives CASSLPGSYEQYF. Combining the CDR3 with reference TRBV7-9 and TRBJ2-7 gives the whole variable domain DTGVSQNPRHKITKRGQNVTFRCDPISEHNRLYWYRQTLGQGPEFLTYFQNEAQLEKSRLLSDRFSAERPKGSFSTLEIQRTEQGDSAMYLCASSLPGSYEQYFGPGTRLTVT.

To note about this clone: This specimen includes other DNA sequences encoding the same CDR3. The rearrangement joins TRBV2 to TRBJ2-1; TRBD2 might be the D (5 bases). The CDR3 length is 12 residues. V lost 2 bases, J lost 9 bases, and 8 bases lay in between. Germline lookup yields CDR1 SNHLY and CDR2 FYNNEI. CDR3 sequence: CASSELATEQFF. The CDR3 DNA reads TGTGCCAGCAGTGAATTAGCGACTGAGCAGTTCTTC.

The chain is built from TRBV4-3 and TRBJ2-2; the match to TRBD1 covers 7 bases. The germline gives CDR1 LGHNA, CDR2 YSLEER. The length of the CDR3 is 14 residues. The V and J ends lost 5 bases and 3 bases, in that order; junction bases with no gene match: 3. The CDR3 loop reads CASSMDRYTGELFF. The DNA for the CDR3 is TGCGCCAGCAGCATGGACAGGTACACCGGGGAGCTGTTTTTT.

The chain couples TRBV2 to TRBJ1-1; D remains unclear. V gave up 3 bases and J gave up 1 base, with 6 bases separating them. The CDR3 loop spans 13 amino acids. Germline CDR1 is SNHLY and CDR2 is FYNNEI. CDR3 protein: CASSDRANTEAFF. CDR3 nucleotide sequence: TGTGCCAGCAGTGATAGAGCGAACACTGAAGCTTTCTTT.

This rearrangement joins TRBV7-9 to TRBJ2-6; TRBD1 matches 12 bases. This CDR3 contains 18 residues. The germline CDR1 and CDR2 sequences are SEHNR and FQNEAQ (reference sequence). V lost 5 bases and J lost 0; bases outside the gene matches: 5. The DNA for the CDR3 is TGTGCCAGCAGCAGCCGGGACAGGGGGCCCTCTGGGGCCAACGTCCTGACTTTC. It codes for CASSSRDRGPSGANVLTF.

The J gene is TRBJ2-7, the V gene TRBV19; D may be TRBD1 (6 bases). Trimming pared 3 bases from V and 0 bases from J, leaving 12 bases between. The germline CDR1 and CDR2 sequences are LNHDA and SQIVND (reference sequence). The CDR3 length is 15 residues. The CDR3 DNA sequence: TGTGCCAGTAGTATTTCGGACAGCAGCTCCTACGAGCAGTACTTC. Its protein is CASSISDSSSYEQYF.

The V call is TRBV19, the J call TRBJ2-2; D could derive from TRBD1 or TRBD2 (6 bases each). Looked up from germline, CDR1 is LNHDA and CDR2 is SQIVND (reference sequence). This CDR3 comprises 18 residues. V was clipped by 4 bases and J by 2 bases, with 20 bases between them. CDR3 loop: CASSKGGVLTLNTGELFF. DNA of the CDR3: TGTGCCAGTAGTAAGGGGGGAGTGTTGACACTAAACACCGGGGAGCTGTTTTTT.

The chain recombines TRBV29-1 with TRBJ2-6; 10 bases fit TRBD1. The V and J ends lost 5 bases and 3 bases, in that order; junction bases with no gene match: 13. The CDR3 spans 18 residues. Germline V CDR1 and CDR2: SQVTM, ANQGSEA. Here the CDR3 reads CSVPLGRDRGYGANVLTF. CDR3 nucleotides: TGCAGCGTTCCCCTAGGGAGGGACAGGGGATATGGGGCCAACGTCCTGACTTTC.

The gene calls are TRBV9 and TRBJ1-2; 10 bases line up with TRBD1. V gave up 4 bases and J gave up 3 bases; unmatched junction bases: 6. Per the germline V gene, CDR1 is SGDLS and CDR2 is YYNGEE. The CDR3 covers 15 residues. CDR3 region: CASSSRTGGHYGYTF. For the CDR3, the DNA is TGTGCCAGCAGCTCCCGGACAGGGGGGCACTATGGCTACACCTTC.

The chain has TRBV12-5 and TRBJ2-7, with D possibly being TRBD2 (5 bases). The V end lost 8 bases, the J end lost 7 bases, and 15 bases lay between the germline ends. Germline lookup yields CDR1 LGHNT and CDR2 FRNRAP. The CDR3 spans 12 residues. CDR3 sequence reads: CASRGLSGEQYF. In nucleotides, the CDR3 is TGTGCTAGTCGCGGACTTTCGGGAGAGCAGTACTTC. Using reference TRBV12-5 and TRBJ2-7 for the parts outside the CDR3, the full variable domain is DARVTQTPRHKVTEMGQEVTMRCQPILGHNTVFWYRQTMMQGLELLAYFRNRAPLDDSGMPKDRFSAEMPDATLATLKIQPSEPRDSAVYFCASRGLSGEQYFGPGTRLTVT.

This chain joins TRBV29-1 and TRBJ2-1; the D gene is possibly TRBD1 (6 bases). Germline V lookup: CDR1 SQVTM, CDR2 ANQGSEA. Trimming left V 6 bases short and J 4 bases short, with 13 bases between. This CDR3 comprises 13 residues. The CDR3 DNA reads as TGCAGCGTCCCCGGGACATTATACAATGAGCAGTTCTTC. It specifies CSVPGTLYNEQFF.

CDR3 loop: CASSPGGPGKGGYTF. CDR3 sequence (DNA): TGTGCCAGCAGCCCCGGGGGGCCCGGGAAAGGCGGCTACACCTTC. The chain joins TRBV9 to TRBJ1-2; D possibly corresponds to TRBD1 (6 bases). This CDR3 has 15 amino acids. Germline-derived CDR1 and CDR2 are SGDLS and YYNGEE. V shed 4 bases and J shed 8 bases, with 21 bases lying between them.

This clone was seen a single time. The rearrangement uses TRBV6-5 and TRBJ2-7; no firm D call. From germline, CDR1 is MNHEY and CDR2 SVGAGI. The CDR3 covers 12 residues. V dropped 6 bases and J dropped 2 bases, with 8 bases sitting between them. CDR3 DNA sequence: TGTGCCAGCAGCCACTCCCCCTACGAGCAGTACTTC. It yields the protein CASSHSPYEQYF.

The chain carries TRBV28 and TRBJ2-5; D is possibly TRBD2 (7 bases). V shed 2 bases and J shed 5 bases, with 15 bases lying between them. Germline-derived CDR1 and CDR2 are MDHEN and SYDVKM. The CDR3 is 15 amino acids. The chain's CDR3 is CASSLKGVGGETQYF. The DNA of the CDR3 is TGTGCCAGCAGTTTAAAGGGGGTGGGAGGGGAGACCCAGTACTTC.

This chain uses TRBV11-1 with TRBJ2-1; D is tentatively TRBD1 or TRBD2 (5 bases each). The CDR3 contains 14 residues. The ends were cut back, 5 bases at V and 5 bases at J, with 13 bases in the middle. The germline CDR1 and CDR2 sequences are SGHAT and FQDESV (reference sequence). The CDR3 here is CASSPGAPHNEQFF. DNA of the CDR3: TGTGCCAGCAGCCCCGGGGCCCCTCACAATGAGCAGTTCTTC. The complete variable domain, with remaining parts taken from reference TRBV11-1 and TRBJ2-1, reads EAEVAQSPRYKITEKSQAVAFWCDPISGHATLYWYRQILGQGPELLVQFQDESVVDDSQLPKDRFSAERLKGVDSTLKIQPAELGDSAMYLCASSPGAPHNEQFFGPGTRLTVL.

This rearrangement joins TRBV7-9 to TRBJ1-4; 9 nucleotides agree with TRBD1. This CDR3 spans 16 amino acids. Germline V gene sequence: CDR1 SEHNR, CDR2 FQNEAQ (reference sequence). After removal of 6 bases from V and 3 bases from J, the junction contained 8 bases not matched to a gene. CDR3 coding DNA: TGTGCCAGCAGTGATTCCGGGACAGGGTCTAATGAAAAACTGTTTTTT. Translated: CASSDSGTGSNEKLFF. Drawing the rest from reference TRBV7-9 and TRBJ1-4, the complete variable domain is DTGVSQNPRHKITKRGQNVTFRCDPISEHNRLYWYRQTLGQGPEFLTYFQNEAQLEKSRLLSDRFSAERPKGSFSTLEIQRTEQGDSAMYLCASSDSGTGSNEKLFFGSGTQLSVL.

The V gene is TRBV7-3, the J gene TRBJ2-7; 9 nucleotides align to TRBD2. The CDR3 is 15 amino acids. Germline lookup yields CDR1 SGHTA and CDR2 FQGTGA. After removal of 2 bases from V and 5 bases from J, the junction contained 7 bases not matched to a gene. CDR3 in DNA: TGTGCCAGCAGCTTAGTGGTAGCGGGAGCCAACGAGCAGTACTTC. Its translation is CASSLVVAGANEQYF.

This clone was seen a single time. The J gene is TRBJ2-1, the V gene TRBV19; D is unresolved. This CDR3 spans 14 amino acids. The ends were cut back, 4 bases at V and 4 bases at J, with 11 bases in the middle. Germline CDR1 is LNHDA and CDR2 is SQIVND (reference sequence). This CDR3 reads CASSRGLWYNEQFF. The CDR3 DNA reads TGTGCCAGTAGTAGGGGTTTGTGGTACAATGAGCAGTTCTTC. The complete variable domain, with remaining parts taken from reference TRBV19 and TRBJ2-1, reads DGGITQSPKYLFRKEGQNVTLSCEQNLNHDAMYWYRQDPGQGLRLIYYSQIVNDFQKGDIAEGYSVSREKKESFPLTVTSAQKNPTAFYLCASSRGLWYNEQFFGPGTRLTVL.